This is a list of T cell receptor beta chains from one sample in a study of T cells in Graves' hyperthyroidism and ophthalmopathy. TCRdb called the multiplex PCR reads again in MiXCR, with one record for every CDR3 protein. The repertoire holds 530,000 or so distinct CDR3 sequences, more than 45% seen once, with around 7.7% in the top ten. Sequencing was done on a sample of peripheral blood or thyroid tissue (not recorded which). Source of these receptors: a woman aged 18-30 years with Graves' hyperthyroidism. Both conserved end residues are part of each CDR3. D genes are given only for firm matches. Clone size, where shown, is once, few, many, or a class for clones that have expanded.

TRBJ2-1,TRBV7-9,few,-,TGTGCCAGCAGCTTAAACGGAGCAAGGAATGAGCAGTTCTTC,CASSLNGARNEQFF
TRBJ1-6,TRBV10-3,many,-,TGTGCCATCAGTGAGGCCTCCTATAATTCACCCCTCCACTTT,CAISEASYNSPLHF
TRBJ1-5,TRBV2,-,TRBD1,TGTGCCAGCAAGACAGGGGCTAAGCCCCAGCATTTT,CASKTGAKPQHF
TRBJ1-1,TRBV27,many,-,TGTGCCAGCGCCAACATGAACACTGAAGCTTTCTTT,CASANMNTEAFF
TRBJ2-1,TRBV24-1,few,TRBD1,TGTGCCACCATGAAGACAGGGGGCTACAATGAGCAGTTCTTC,CATMKTGGYNEQFF
TRBJ1-2,TRBV10-3,-,-,TGTGCCATCAGTGAGTCTACCATGAAAGGCAGATCCGCGAATGGCTACACCTTC,CAISESTMKGRSANGYTF
TRBJ1-4,TRBV6-1,many,TRBD1,TGTGCCAGCAGTGAATGGACAGGGCCTAATGAAAAACTGTTTTTT,CASSEWTGPNEKLFF
TRBJ1-4,TRBV27,-,-,TGTGCCAGCAGTTTGGGCCCTTACGACAAGACTAATGAAAAACTGTTTTTT,CASSLGPYDKTNEKLFF
TRBJ2-6,TRBV25-1,-,-,TGTGCTAGCGAATACTTCTCTGGGGCCAACGTCCTGACTTTC,CASEYFSGANVLTF
TRBJ1-2,TRBV15,-,-,TGTGCCACCAGCCTAGACAGCTACACCTTC,CATSLDSYTF
TRBJ1-2,TRBV7-6,few,-,TGTGCCAGCAGCAGGGGGGACGACTATGGCTACACCTTC,CASSRGDDYGYTF
TRBJ1-4,TRBV30,-,-,TGTGCCTGGAGTAGCCTTAAGGGGGTCCGTGGAAAACTGTTTTTT,CAWSSLKGVRGKLFF
TRBJ2-6,TRBV20-1,many,TRBD1,TGCAGTGCTCGACAGGGGGCTGGGGCCAACGTCCTGACTTTC,CSARQGAGANVLTF
TRBJ1-4,TRBV15,-,-,TGTGCCACCAGCAGTGAGGGACGGACTGAAAAACTGTTTTTT,CATSSEGRTEKLFF
TRBJ2-3,TRBV7-2,once,-,TGTGCCAGCAGCTTCGTGGGACCCACAGATACGCAGTATTTT,CASSFVGPTDTQYF
TRBJ1-1,TRBV20-1,many,-,TGCAGTGCGAACCCTGGGACGGACTACACTGAAGCTTTCTTT,CSANPGTDYTEAFF
TRBJ1-1,TRBV6-5,-,-,TGTGCCAGCAGTTACTCCGGAGGGCAGGGGAACACTGAAGCTTTCTTT,CASSYSGGQGNTEAFF
TRBJ1-5,TRBV12-3/TRBV12-4,many,-,TGTGCCAGCAGTTTATGGGGGGTGGGTAGCAATCAGCCCCAGCATTTT,CASSLWGVGSNQPQHF
TRBJ2-5,TRBV7-1,-,-,TGTGCCAGCAGCTCACATTCGGGGCGAGTGACCCAGTACTTC,CASSSHSGRVTQYF
TRBJ2-7,TRBV27,-,TRBD1,TGTGCCAGCAGTTCCCGGGACAGCTACTCCTACGAGCAGTACTTC,CASSSRDSYSYEQYF
TRBJ2-2,TRBV7-2,once,-,TGTGCCAGCAGCCAAACAGGGTTAGCGGACACCGGGGAGCTGTTTTTT,CASSQTGLADTGELFF
TRBJ2-7,TRBV29-1,-,-,TGCAGCTTACACGCCCCAATACAAGACTACGAGCAGTACTTC,CSLHAPIQDYEQYF
TRBJ2-1,TRBV7-3,-,-,TGTGCCAGCAGCTTAACGAACGGCCATGAGCAGTTCTTC,CASSLTNGHEQFF
TRBJ2-7,TRBV10-3,-,TRBD1,TGTGCCATCAGTGACGGGACAGGGCTGTACGAGCAGTACTTC,CAISDGTGLYEQYF
TRBJ2-7,TRBV10-3,few,TRBD1,TGTGCCATCAGTCCAGACAGGGCCGATGAGCAGTACTTC,CAISPDRADEQYF
TRBJ1-1,TRBV29-1,many,-,TGCAGCCCCCCCTGTGGGGTAGTCACTGAAGCTTTCTTT,CSPPCGVVTEAFF
TRBJ2-1,TRBV4-2,once,-,TGTGCCAGCAGCCCACGAGCGGCTAGCTCCTACAATGAGCAGTTCTTC,CASSPRAASSYNEQFF
TRBJ1-1,TRBV4-2,many,-,TGTGCCAGCAGCCAAGATTGGCGGTCTGAAGCTTTCTTT,CASSQDWRSEAFF
TRBJ1-3,TRBV12-3/TRBV12-4,few,-,TGTGCCAGCAGTCCTCCGGGGGGTGGAAACACCATATATTTT,CASSPPGGGNTIYF
TRBJ1-4,TRBV6-1,many,TRBD1,TGTGCCAGCAGGACCGGGACAGGGGATGAAAAACTGTTTTTT,CASRTGTGDEKLFF
TRBJ2-5,TRBV2,once,-,TGTGCCAGCAGGGGGGCCAAGGATGAGACCCAGTACTTC,CASRGAKDETQYF
TRBJ2-7,TRBV10-3,many,-,TGTGCCGCCGTGGGTGGGCCGGGGCCTAGACCCTACGAGCAGTACTTC,CAAVGGPGPRPYEQYF
TRBJ2-7,TRBV7-9,-,-,TGTGCCAGCAGTTTAAACATGAAGGGGGGGCAGGCGGGGTACGAGCAGTACTTC,CASSLNMKGGQAGYEQYF
TRBJ2-3,TRBV19,few,-,TGTGCCAGTAGTACCCCGGCAACAGATACGCAGTATTTT,CASSTPATDTQYF
TRBJ1-2,TRBV6-6,many,-,TGTGCCAGCAGGCCCGCAACTTATGGCTACACCTTC,CASRPATYGYTF
TRBJ1-2,TRBV2,-,-,TGTGCCAGCAGTCAGGGGAGTCAGTTGGGCCATGGCTACACCTTC,CASSQGSQLGHGYTF
TRBJ2-2,TRBV20-1,-,-,TGCGGTAGACAGCTAAACACCAGGGAGCTGTTTTTT,CGRQLNTRELFF
TRBJ2-7,TRBV20-1,-,TRBD2,TGCAGTGCCAGCAGTTTAGGACTAGCCTACGAGCAGTACTTC,CSASSLGLAYEQYF
TRBJ1-3,TRBV5-1,few,-,TGCGCCAGCATGGGCTCTGGAAACACCATATATTTT,CASMGSGNTIYF
TRBJ1-2,TRBV20-1,-,-,TGCAGTGCTAAGCGCAGTAGAGTTTTGTCCTTC,CSAKRSRVLSF
TRBJ2-1,TRBV27,-,TRBD2,TGTGCCAGCAGACAACTAGCGGTCTCCTACAATGAGCAGTTCTTC,CASRQLAVSYNEQFF
TRBJ2-7,TRBV7-2,-,-,TGTGCCAGCAGCCCGCCATCGAGTAGCGGGACAGATACGCAGTACTTC,CASSPPSSSGTDTQYF
TRBJ2-7,TRBV12-3/TRBV12-4,many,-,TGTGCCAGCAGTCCTCAGGAGGGCCCGAACGAGCAGTACTTC,CASSPQEGPNEQYF
TRBJ1-5,TRBV10-3,many,-,TGTGCCATCAGTACCGAACAGTATAGCAATCAGCCCCAGCATTTT,CAISTEQYSNQPQHF
TRBJ2-7,TRBV4-1,many,-,TGCGCCAGCAGCCCAGAACAGCGGGCCTCCTACGAGCAGTACTTC,CASSPEQRASYEQYF
TRBJ2-7,TRBV5-1,many,TRBD1,TGCGCCAGCAGCTTGGTTCGGGACAGGGTTTCTTTGTACGAGCAGTACTTC,CASSLVRDRVSLYEQYF
TRBJ2-7,TRBV25-1,many,-,TGTGCCAGCAGTGAAAACGGGATGCAGTACTTC,CASSENGMQYF
TRBJ2-3,TRBV24-1,-,TRBD2,TGTGCCAGCAGTTTGACTAGCGGGATCCCAGATACGCAGTATTTT,CASSLTSGIPDTQYF
TRBJ2-3,TRBV20-1,many,-,TGCAGTGCTAGTCTACGCACAGATACGCAGTATTTT,CSASLRTDTQYF
TRBJ2-5,TRBV7-2,-,TRBD2,TGTGCCAGCAGTCCCCACAGCGGGAGGGCGGAAGAGACCCAGTACTTC,CASSPHSGRAEETQYF
TRBJ2-3,TRBV5-1,-,-,TGCGCCAGCAGCAAACGGACTGGCGGTAGCACAGATACGCAGTATTTT,CASSKRTGGSTDTQYF
TRBJ2-6,TRBV7-8,-,-,TGTGACAGCAGCTTAGCGATGGGGACTGGGGCCAACGTCCTGAATTTC,CDSSLAMGTGANVLNF
TRBJ2-5,TRBV6-5,-,TRBD1,TGTGCCAGCAGGGACAGGGAGGAAGAGACCCAGTACTTC,CASRDREEETQYF
TRBJ1-1,TRBV20-1,many,-,TGCAGTGCTAGAGAGGGGCCTGCTGAAGCTTTCTTT,CSAREGPAEAFF
TRBJ2-5,TRBV2,few,TRBD2,TGTGCCAGCAGAGCCGGGACTAGCGGAGGGACCCAGTACTTC,CASRAGTSGGTQYF
TRBJ2-7,TRBV5-1,few,TRBD1,TGCGCCAGCAGCCGGACAGGGGGCTCCCACTCCTACGAGCAGTACTTC,CASSRTGGSHSYEQYF
TRBJ2-7,TRBV7-9,-,-,TGTGCCAGCAGCTTCTGGGCGGGCAACGAGCAGTACTTC,CASSFWAGNEQYF
TRBJ2-7,TRBV2,many,TRBD1,TGTGCCAGCAGAGACAGGGATCTAGGCGAGCAGTACTTC,CASRDRDLGEQYF
TRBJ2-7,TRBV6-5,many,-,TGTGCCAGCAGTTACTCATCCCAGAGCTACGAGCAGTACTTC,CASSYSSQSYEQYF
TRBJ2-1,TRBV15,few,-,TGTGCCACCAGCAGAGACCTCGACTACAATGAGCAGTTCTTC,CATSRDLDYNEQFF